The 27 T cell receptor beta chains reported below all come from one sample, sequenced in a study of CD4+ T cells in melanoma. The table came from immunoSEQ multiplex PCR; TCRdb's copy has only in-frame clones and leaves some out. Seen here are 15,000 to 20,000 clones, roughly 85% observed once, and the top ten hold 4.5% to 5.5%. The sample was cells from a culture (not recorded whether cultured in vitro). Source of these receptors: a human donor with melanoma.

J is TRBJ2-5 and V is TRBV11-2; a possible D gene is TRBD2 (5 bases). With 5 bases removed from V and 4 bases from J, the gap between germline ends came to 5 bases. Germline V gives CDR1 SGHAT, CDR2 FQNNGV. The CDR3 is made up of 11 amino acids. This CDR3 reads CASSEGETQYF. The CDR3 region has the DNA TGTGCCAGCAGCGAGGGAGAGACCCAGTACTTC.

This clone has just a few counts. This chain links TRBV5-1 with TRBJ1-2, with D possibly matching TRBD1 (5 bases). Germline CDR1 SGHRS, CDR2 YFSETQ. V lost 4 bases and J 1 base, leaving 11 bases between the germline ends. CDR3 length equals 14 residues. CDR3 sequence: CASSAGRINYGYTF. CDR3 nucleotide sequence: TGCGCCAGCAGCGCGGGGCGAATTAACTATGGCTACACCTTC.

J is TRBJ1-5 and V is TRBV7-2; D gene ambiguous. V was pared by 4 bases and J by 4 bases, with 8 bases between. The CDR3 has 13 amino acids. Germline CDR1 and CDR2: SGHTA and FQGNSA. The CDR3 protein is CASSSQRNQPQHF. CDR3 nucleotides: TGTGCCAGCAGCTCTCAAAGAAATCAGCCCCAGCATTTT. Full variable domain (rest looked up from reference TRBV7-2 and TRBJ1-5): GAGVSQSPSNKVTEKGKDVELRCDPISGHTALYWYRQSLGQGLEFLIYFQGNSAPDKSGLPSDRFSAERTGGSVSTLTIQRTQQEDSAVYLCASSSQRNQPQHFGDGTRLSIL.

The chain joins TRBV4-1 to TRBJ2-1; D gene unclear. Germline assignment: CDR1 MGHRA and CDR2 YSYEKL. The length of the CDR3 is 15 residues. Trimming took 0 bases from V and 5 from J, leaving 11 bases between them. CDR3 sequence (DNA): TGCGCCAGCAGCCAAGATTCAGGATACGACAATGAGCAGTTCTTC. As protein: CASSQDSGYDNEQFF.

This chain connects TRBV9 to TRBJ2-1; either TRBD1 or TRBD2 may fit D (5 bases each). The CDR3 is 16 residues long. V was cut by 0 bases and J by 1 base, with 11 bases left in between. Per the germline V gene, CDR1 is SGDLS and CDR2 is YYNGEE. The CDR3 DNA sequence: TGTGCCAGCAGCGTAGCCGGGGCCCCTTCCTACAATGAGCAGTTCTTC. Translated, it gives CASSVAGAPSYNEQFF.

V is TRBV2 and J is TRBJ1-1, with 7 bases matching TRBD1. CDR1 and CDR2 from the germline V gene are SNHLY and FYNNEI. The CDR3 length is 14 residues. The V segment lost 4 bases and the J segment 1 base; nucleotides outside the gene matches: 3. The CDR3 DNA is TGTGCCAGCAGTGGCGACAGGGCGAACACTGAAGCTTTCTTT. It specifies CASSGDRANTEAFF.

CDR3 in amino acids: CASSLHVSYNEQFF. The CDR3 DNA reads as TGTGCCAGCAGTTTACACGTGTCCTACAATGAGCAGTTCTTC. The genes are TRBV28 and TRBJ2-1; no clear D gene. The length of the CDR3 is 14 residues. V gave up 2 bases and J gave up 1 base, with 6 bases separating them. The germline gives CDR1 MDHEN, CDR2 SYDVKM.

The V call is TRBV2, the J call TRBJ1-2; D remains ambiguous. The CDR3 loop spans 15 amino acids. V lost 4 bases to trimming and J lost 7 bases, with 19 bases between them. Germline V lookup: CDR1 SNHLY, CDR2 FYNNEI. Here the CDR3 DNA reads TGTGCCAGCAGTGGCCTTCGGGGTTCGGAGGGTGGCTACACCTTC. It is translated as CASSGLRGSEGGYTF. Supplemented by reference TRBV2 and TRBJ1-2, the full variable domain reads EPEVTQTPSHQVTQMGQEVILRCVPISNHLYFYWYRQILGQKVEFLVSFYNNEISEKSEIFDDQFSVERPDGSNFTLKIRSTKLEDSAMYFCASSGLRGSEGGYTFGSGTRLTVV.

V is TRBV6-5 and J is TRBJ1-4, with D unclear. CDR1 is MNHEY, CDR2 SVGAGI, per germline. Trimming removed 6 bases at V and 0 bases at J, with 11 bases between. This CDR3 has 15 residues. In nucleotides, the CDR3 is TGTGCCAGCAGGAAACGGCTTGCAACTAATGAAAAACTGTTTTTT. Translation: CASRKRLATNEKLFF.

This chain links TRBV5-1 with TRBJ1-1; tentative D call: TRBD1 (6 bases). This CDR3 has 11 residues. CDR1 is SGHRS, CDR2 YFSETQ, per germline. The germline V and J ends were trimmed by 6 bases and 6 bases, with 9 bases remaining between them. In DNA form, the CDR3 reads TGCGCCAGCAAAGGGGGGGCTGAAGCTTTCTTT. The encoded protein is CASKGGAEAFF.

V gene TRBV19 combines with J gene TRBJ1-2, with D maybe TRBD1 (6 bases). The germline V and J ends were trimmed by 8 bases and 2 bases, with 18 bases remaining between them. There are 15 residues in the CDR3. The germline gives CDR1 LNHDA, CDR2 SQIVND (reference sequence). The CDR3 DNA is TGTGCCAGTGCGCAGGGGACCCCCTCGAACTATGGCTACACCTTC. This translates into CASAQGTPSNYGYTF. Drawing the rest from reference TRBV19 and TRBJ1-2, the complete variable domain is DGGITQSPKYLFRKEGQNVTLSCEQNLNHDAMYWYRQDPGQGLRLIYYSQIVNDFQKGDIAEGYSVSREKKESFPLTVTSAQKNPTAFYLCASAQGTPSNYGYTFGSGTRLTVV.

In DNA, the CDR3 is TGTGCCACCAGCAGAAAGGGGACCTCCTACAATGAGCAGTTCTTC. This sequence encodes CATSRKGTSYNEQFF. The chain employs TRBV15 and TRBJ2-1; tentatively, D is TRBD1 or TRBD2 (5 bases each). The CDR3 spans 15 residues. Trimming took off 2 bases at V and 0 bases at J, with 8 bases between the two ends. Looked up from germline, CDR1 is LNHNV and CDR2 is YYDKDF (reference sequence).

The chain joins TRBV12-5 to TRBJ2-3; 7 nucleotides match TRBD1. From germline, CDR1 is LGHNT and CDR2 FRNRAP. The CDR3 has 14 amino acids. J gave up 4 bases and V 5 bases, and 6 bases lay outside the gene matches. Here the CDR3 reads CASGTGTESDTQYF. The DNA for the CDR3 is TGTGCTAGTGGTACCGGGACAGAATCAGATACGCAGTATTTT. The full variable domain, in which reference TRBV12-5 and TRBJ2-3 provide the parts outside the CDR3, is DARVTQTPRHKVTEMGQEVTMRCQPILGHNTVFWYRQTMMQGLELLAYFRNRAPLDDSGMPKDRFSAEMPDATLATLKIQPSEPRDSAVYFCASGTGTESDTQYFGPGTRLTVL.

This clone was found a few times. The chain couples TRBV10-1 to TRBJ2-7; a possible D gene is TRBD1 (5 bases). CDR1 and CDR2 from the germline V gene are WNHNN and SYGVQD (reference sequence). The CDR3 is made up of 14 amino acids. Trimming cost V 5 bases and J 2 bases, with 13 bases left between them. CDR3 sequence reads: CASSPDRRPYEQYF. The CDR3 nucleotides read TGCGCCAGCAGTCCTGACAGAAGACCCTACGAGCAGTACTTC.

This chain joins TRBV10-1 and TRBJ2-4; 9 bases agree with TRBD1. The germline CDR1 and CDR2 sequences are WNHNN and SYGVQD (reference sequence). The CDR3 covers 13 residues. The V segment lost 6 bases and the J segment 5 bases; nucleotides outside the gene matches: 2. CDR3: CASSRDRENIQYF. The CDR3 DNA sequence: TGCGCCAGCAGCCGGGACAGGGAAAACATTCAGTACTTC.

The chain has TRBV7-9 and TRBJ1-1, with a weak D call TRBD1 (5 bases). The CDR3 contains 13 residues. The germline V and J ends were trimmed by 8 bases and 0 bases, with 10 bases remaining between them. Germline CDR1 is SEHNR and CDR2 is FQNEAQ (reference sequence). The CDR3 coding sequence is TGTGCCAGCGACCCCAGGGTGAACACTGAAGCTTTCTTT. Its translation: CASDPRVNTEAFF.

DNA of the CDR3: TGTGCCAGCAGCTGGGGGACTAGCGGGTACCAGTACTTC. Amino acid sequence: CASSWGTSGYQYF. The rearrangement joins TRBV5-5 to TRBJ2-7; 12 bases line up with TRBD2. Germline CDR1 SGHKS, CDR2 YYEKEE (reference sequence). The CDR3 length is 13 residues. V dropped 3 bases and J dropped 10; count of bases not matched to a gene: 5.

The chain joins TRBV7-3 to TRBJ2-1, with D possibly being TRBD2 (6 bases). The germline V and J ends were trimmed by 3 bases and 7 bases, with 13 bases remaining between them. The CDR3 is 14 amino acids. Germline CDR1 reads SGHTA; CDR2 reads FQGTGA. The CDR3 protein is CASSFGRAGNEQFF. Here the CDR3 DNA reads TGTGCCAGCAGCTTCGGCAGGGCGGGGAATGAGCAGTTCTTC.

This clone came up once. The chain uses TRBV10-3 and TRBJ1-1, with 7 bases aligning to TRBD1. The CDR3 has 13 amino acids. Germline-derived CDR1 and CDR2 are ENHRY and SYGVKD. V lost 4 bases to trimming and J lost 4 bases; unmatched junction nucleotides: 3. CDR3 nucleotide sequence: TGTGCCATCAGTGTCAACAGGGGCACTGAAGCTTTCTTT. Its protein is CAISVNRGTEAFF.

The CDR3 loop reads CASSLTGGPGETQYF. In DNA form, the CDR3 reads TGCGCCAGCAGCTTAACGGGGGGGCCAGGAGAGACCCAGTACTTC. The genes are TRBV5-1 and TRBJ2-5; 8 nucleotides match TRBD2. CDR3 length equals 15 residues. Germline lookup yields CDR1 SGHRS and CDR2 YFSETQ. V gave up 2 bases and J gave up 4 bases; unmatched junction bases: 7.

The CDR3: CASSPGTSNTEAFF. The CDR3 DNA sequence: TGTGCCAGTAGTCCTGGGACATCGAACACTGAAGCTTTCTTT. This chain uses TRBV19 with TRBJ1-1; D perhaps matches TRBD1 (6 bases). This CDR3 spans 14 amino acids. Germline loops: CDR1 LNHDA, CDR2 SQIVND (reference sequence). V lost 5 bases and J 1 base, leaving 11 bases between the germline ends.

This CDR3 is CATRDFSEQFF. Written as DNA, the CDR3 is TGTGCCACCAGAGATTTCTCTGAGCAGTTCTTC. The V gene is TRBV6-5, the J gene TRBJ2-1; D unclear. The V end lost 10 bases, the J end lost 9 bases, and 13 bases lay between the germline ends. CDR1 is MNHEY, CDR2 SVGAGI, per germline. This CDR3 has 11 residues.

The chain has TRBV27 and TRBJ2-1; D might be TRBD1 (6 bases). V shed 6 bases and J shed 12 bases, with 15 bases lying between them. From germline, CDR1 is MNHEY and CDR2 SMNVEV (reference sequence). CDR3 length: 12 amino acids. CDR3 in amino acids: CASRTGIGRQFF. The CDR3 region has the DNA TGTGCCAGCAGGACAGGCATAGGACGGCAGTTCTTC.

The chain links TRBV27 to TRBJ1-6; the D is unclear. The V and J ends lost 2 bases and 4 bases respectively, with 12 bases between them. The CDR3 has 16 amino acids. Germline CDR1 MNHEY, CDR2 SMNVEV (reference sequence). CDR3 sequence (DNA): TGTGCCAGCAGTTTACGGCCGGGAAGGTATAATTCACCCCTCCACTTT. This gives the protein CASSLRPGRYNSPLHF.

The CDR3 DNA is TGTGCCAGCAGCTTAGCCGGCACTGATTCCTATGGCTACACCTTC. As protein: CASSLAGTDSYGYTF. The chain couples TRBV7-9 to TRBJ1-2; D gene unclear. Per the germline V gene, CDR1 is SEHNR and CDR2 is FQNEAQ (reference sequence). CDR3 size: 15 residues. V lost 0 bases, J lost 4 bases, and 12 bases lay in between.

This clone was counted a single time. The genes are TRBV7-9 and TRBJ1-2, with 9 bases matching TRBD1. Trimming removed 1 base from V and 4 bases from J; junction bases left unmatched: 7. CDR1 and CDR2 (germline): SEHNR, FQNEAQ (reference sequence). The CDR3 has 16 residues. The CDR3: CASSLGDRAARYGYTF. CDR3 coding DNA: TGTGCCAGCAGCTTAGGGGACAGGGCGGCACGCTATGGCTACACCTTC.

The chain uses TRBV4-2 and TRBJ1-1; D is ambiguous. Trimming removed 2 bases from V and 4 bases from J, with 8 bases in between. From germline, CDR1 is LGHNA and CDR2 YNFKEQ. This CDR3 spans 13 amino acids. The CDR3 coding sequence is TGTGCCAGCAGCCAATTGCATCGCACTGAAGCTTTCTTT. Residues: CASSQLHRTEAFF.